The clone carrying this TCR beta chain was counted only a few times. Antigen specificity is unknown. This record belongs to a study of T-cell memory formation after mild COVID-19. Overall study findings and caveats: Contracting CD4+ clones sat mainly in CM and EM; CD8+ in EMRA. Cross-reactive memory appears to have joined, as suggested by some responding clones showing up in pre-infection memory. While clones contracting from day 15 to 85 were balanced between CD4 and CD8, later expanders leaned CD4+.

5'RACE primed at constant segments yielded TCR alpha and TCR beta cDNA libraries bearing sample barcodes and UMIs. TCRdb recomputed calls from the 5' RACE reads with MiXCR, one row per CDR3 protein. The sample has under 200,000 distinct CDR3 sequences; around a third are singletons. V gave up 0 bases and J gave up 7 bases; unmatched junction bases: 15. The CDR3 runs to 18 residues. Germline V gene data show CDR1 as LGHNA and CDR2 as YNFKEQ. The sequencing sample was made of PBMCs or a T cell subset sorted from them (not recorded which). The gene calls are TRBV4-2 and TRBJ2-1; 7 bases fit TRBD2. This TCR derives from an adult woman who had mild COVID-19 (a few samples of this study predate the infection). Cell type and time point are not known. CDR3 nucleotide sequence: TGTGCCAGCAGCCAAGAGGTTTCCCTCTGGACTAGGGGTAATGAGCAGTTCTTC. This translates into CASSQEVSLWTRGNEQFF.